The present TCR beta chain was sequenced within a study of T cells after posttransplantation cyclophosphamide. Study-level results: Tissue-infiltrating T cells from skin or gut overlapped little with blood T cells. Later post-transplant blood repertoires were often dominated by donor CD8+ memory clones. After PTCy, TRB diversity resembled that of CNI/methotrexate controls.

Trimming cost V 5 bases and J 5 bases, with 9 bases left between them. The CDR3 has 12 amino acids. Germline CDR1 reads SEHNR; CDR2 reads FQNEAQ (reference sequence). Libraries were prepared by immunoSEQ multiplex PCR; TCRdb keeps only in-frame clonotypes and omits some of them. The sample gives tens of thousands of clones, 86% of which show up once; around 2.8% is in the top ten. Of note for this clone: Its antigen is currently unknown.

The gene calls are TRBV7-9 and TRBJ1-2; unclear D gene. Sequenced material: PBMCs. This TCR was sampled from a man aged 25 to 40 with a blood cancer, CMV-positive, and with a related stem cell donor. CDR3 amino acids: CASSVEGYGYTF. CDR3 bases: TGTGCCAGCAGCGTCGAGGGATATGGCTACACCTTC. The full variable domain, completed using reference TRBV7-9 and TRBJ1-2, is DTGVSQNPRHKITKRGQNVTFRCDPISEHNRLYWYRQTLGQGPEFLTYFQNEAQLEKSRLLSDRFSAERPKGSFSTLEIQRTEQGDSAMYLCASSVEGYGYTFGSGTRLTVV.